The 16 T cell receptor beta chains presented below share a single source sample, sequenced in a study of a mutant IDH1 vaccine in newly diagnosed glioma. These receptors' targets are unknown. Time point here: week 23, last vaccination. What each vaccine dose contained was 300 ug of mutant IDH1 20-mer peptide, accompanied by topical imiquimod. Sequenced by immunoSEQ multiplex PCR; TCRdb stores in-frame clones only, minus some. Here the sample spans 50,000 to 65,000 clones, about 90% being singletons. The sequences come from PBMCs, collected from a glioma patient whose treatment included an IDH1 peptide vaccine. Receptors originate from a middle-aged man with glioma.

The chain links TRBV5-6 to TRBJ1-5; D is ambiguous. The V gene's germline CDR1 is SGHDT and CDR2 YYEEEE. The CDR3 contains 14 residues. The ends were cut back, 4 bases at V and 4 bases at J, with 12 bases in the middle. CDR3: CASSPWTLNQPQHF. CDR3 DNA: TGTGCCAGCAGCCCGTGGACCCTTAATCAGCCCCAGCATTTT.

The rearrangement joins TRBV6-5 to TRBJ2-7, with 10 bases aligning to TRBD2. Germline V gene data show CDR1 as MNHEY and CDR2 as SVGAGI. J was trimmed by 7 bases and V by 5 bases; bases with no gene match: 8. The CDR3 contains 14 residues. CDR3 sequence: CASSNPTSGREQYF. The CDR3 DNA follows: TGTGCCAGCAGTAACCCGACTAGCGGGCGGGAGCAGTACTTC.

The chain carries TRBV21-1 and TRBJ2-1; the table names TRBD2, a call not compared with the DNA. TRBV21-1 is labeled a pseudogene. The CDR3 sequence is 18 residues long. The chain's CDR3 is CASSKALGLAGVYNEQFF. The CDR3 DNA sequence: TGTGCCAGCAGCAAAGCGCTTGGACTAGCGGGAGTTTACAATGAGCAGTTCTTC.

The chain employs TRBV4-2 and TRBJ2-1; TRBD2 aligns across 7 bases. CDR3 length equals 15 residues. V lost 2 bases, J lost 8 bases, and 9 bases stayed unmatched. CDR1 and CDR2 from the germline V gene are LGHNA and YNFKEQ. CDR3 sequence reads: CASSQTTAGWDEQFF. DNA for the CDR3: TGTGCCAGCAGCCAAACGACAGCGGGATGGGATGAGCAGTTCTTC.

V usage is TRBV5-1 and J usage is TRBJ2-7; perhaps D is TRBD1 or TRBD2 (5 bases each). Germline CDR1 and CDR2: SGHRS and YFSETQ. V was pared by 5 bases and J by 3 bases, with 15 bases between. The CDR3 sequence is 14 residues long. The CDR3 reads CASREGAGIYEQYF. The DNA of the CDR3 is TGCGCCAGCAGAGAGGGCGCAGGGATCTACGAGCAGTACTTC. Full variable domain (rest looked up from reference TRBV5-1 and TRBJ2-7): KAGVTQTPRYLIKTRGQQVTLSCSPISGHRSVSWYQQTPGQGLQFLFEYFSETQRNKGNFPGRFSGRQFSNSRSEMNVSTLELGDSALYLCASREGAGIYEQYFGPGTRLTVT.

The CDR3: CASSSSMGGDDTQYF. The CDR3 DNA reads TGTGCCAGCAGCTCGTCTATGGGGGGCGACGATACGCAGTATTTT. V and J are TRBV11-3 and TRBJ2-3; D could derive from TRBD1 or TRBD2 (6 bases each). V was trimmed by 4 bases and J by 6 bases, leaving 17 bases between them. Germline V CDR1 and CDR2: SGHNT, YENEEA. The CDR3 is 15 amino acids.

This CDR3 is CASSRPGAREQFF. The CDR3 DNA reads TGCGCCAGCAGCCGACCGGGAGCCCGTGAGCAGTTCTTC. The rearrangement joins TRBV4-1 to TRBJ2-1; D possibly corresponds to TRBD2 (6 bases). The V gene's germline CDR1 is MGHRA and CDR2 YSYEKL. CDR3 length: 13 residues. V was trimmed by 4 bases and J by 9 bases, leaving 13 bases between them.

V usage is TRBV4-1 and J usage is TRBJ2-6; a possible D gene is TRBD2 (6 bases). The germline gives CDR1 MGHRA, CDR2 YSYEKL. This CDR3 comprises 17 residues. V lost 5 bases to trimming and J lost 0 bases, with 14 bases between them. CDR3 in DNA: TGCGCCAGCAGCGGACTAAACGCGATCTCTGGGGCCAACGTCCTGACTTTC. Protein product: CASSGLNAISGANVLTF.

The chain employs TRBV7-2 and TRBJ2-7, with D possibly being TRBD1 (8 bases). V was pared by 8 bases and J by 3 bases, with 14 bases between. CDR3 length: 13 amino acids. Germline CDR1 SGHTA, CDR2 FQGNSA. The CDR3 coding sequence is TGTGCCAGCGGGAACAGGGGGGGCTACGAGCAGTACTTC. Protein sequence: CASGNRGGYEQYF.

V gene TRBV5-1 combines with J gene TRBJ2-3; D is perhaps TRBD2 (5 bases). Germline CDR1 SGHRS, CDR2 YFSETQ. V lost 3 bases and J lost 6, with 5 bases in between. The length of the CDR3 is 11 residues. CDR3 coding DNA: TGCGCCAGCAGCTCGGGGGATACGCAGTATTTT. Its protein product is CASSSGDTQYF. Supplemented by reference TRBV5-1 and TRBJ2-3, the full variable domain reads KAGVTQTPRYLIKTRGQQVTLSCSPISGHRSVSWYQQTPGQGLQFLFEYFSETQRNKGNFPGRFSGRQFSNSRSEMNVSTLELGDSALYLCASSSGDTQYFGPGTRLTVL.

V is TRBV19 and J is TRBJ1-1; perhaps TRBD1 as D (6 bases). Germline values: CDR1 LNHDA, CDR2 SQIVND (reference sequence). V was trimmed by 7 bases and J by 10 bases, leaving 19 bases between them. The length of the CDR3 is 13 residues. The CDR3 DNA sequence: TGTGCCAGTACGGACAGCCCAGTGAAGGGAGCTTTCTTT. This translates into CASTDSPVKGAFF.

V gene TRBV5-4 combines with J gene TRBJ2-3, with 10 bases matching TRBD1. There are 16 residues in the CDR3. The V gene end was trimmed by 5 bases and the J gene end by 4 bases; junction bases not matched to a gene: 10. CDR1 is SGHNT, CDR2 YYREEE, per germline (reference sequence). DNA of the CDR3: TGTGCCAGCAGACCTTCCCGGGACAGGGGCCCAGATACGCAGTATTTT. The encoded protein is CASRPSRDRGPDTQYF.

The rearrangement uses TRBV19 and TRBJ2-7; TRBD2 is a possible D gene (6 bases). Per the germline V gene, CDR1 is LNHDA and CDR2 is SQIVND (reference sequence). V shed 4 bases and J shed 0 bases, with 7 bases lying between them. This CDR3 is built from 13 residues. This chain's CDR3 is CASSSGTSYEQYF. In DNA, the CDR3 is TGTGCCAGTAGTAGCGGGACCTCCTACGAGCAGTACTTC.

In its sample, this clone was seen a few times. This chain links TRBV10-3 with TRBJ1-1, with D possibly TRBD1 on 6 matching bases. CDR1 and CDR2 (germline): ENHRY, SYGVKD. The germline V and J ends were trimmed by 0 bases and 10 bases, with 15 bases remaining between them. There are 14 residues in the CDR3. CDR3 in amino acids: CAISESGTARGAFF. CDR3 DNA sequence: TGTGCCATCAGTGAGTCAGGAACGGCCAGGGGAGCTTTCTTT.

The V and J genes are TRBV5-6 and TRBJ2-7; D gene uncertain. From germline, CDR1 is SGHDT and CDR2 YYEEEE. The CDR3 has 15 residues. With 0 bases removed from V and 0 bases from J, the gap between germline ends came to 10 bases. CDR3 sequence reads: CASSLDPRPSYEQYF. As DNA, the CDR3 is TGTGCCAGCAGCTTGGACCCTAGACCCTCCTACGAGCAGTACTTC.

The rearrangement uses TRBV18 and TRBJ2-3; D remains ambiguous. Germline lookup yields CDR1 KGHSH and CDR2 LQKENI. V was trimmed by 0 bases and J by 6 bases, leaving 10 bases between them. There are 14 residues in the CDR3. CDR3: CASSPPGSRDTQYF. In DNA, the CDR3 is TGTGCCAGCTCACCACCGGGCTCTCGGGATACGCAGTATTTT.